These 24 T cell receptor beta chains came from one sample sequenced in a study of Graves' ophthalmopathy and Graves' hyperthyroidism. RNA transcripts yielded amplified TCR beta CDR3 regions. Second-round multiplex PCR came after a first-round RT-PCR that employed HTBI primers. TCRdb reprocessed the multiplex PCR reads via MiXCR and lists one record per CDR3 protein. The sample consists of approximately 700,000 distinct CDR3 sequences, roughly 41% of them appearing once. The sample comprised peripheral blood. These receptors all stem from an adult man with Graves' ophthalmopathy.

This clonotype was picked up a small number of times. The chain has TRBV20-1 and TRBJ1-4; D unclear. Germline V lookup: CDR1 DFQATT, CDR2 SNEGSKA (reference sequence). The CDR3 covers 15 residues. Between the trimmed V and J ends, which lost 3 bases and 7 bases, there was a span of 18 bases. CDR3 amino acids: CSASEGLLGGEKLFF. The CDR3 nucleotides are TGCAGTGCTAGCGAAGGATTACTAGGTGGTGAAAAACTGTTTTTT.

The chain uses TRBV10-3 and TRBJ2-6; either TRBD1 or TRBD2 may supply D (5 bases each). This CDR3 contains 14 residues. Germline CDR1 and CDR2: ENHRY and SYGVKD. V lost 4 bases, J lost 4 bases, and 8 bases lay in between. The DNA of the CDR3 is TGTGCCATCAGTGGGGGGAGAGGGGCCAACGTCCTGACTTTC. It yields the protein CAISGGRGANVLTF.

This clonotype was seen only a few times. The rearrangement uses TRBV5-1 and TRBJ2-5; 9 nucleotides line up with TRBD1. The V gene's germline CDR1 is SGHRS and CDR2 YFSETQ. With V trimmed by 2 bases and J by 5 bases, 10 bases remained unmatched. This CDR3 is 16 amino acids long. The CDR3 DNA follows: TGCGCCAGCAGCTTTGGAAACAGGGGGCGCGGGGAGACCCAGTACTTC. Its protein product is CASSFGNRGRGETQYF.

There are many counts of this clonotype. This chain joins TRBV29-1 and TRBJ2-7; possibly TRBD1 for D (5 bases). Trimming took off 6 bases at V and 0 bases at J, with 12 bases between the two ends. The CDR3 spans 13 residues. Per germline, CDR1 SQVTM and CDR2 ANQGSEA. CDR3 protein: CSVHTDSSYEQYF. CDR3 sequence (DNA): TGCAGCGTCCACACCGACAGCTCCTACGAGCAGTACTTC.

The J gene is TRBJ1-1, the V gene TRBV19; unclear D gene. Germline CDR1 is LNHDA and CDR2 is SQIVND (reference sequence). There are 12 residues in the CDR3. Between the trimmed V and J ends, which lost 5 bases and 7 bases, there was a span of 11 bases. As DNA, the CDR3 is TGTGCCAGTAGTCCTCGGTCACGTGAAGCTTTCTTT. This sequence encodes CASSPRSREAFF.

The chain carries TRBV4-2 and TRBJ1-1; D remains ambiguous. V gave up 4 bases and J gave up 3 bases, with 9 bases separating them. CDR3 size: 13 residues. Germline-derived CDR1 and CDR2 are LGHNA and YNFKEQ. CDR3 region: CASSPSTDTEAFF. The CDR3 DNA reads TGTGCCAGCAGCCCGTCAACAGACACTGAAGCTTTCTTT.

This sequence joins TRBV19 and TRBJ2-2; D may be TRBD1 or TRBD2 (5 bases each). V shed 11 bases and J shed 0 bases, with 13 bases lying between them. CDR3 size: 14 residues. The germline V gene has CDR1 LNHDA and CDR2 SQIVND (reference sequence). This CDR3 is CAAKGDPNTGELFF. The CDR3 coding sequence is TGTGCCGCGAAAGGGGACCCGAACACCGGGGAGCTGTTTTTT.

DNA of the CDR3: TGCAGCGTTCGGACAGGCGGCTATGGCTACACCATATATTTT. Translated, it gives CSVRTGGYGYTIYF. This chain uses TRBV29-1 with TRBJ1-3, with 7 bases lining up with TRBD1. CDR3 length: 14 residues. V shed 5 bases, J shed 8 bases, and the junction held 12 bases outside the gene matches. The germline gives CDR1 SQVTM, CDR2 ANQGSEA.

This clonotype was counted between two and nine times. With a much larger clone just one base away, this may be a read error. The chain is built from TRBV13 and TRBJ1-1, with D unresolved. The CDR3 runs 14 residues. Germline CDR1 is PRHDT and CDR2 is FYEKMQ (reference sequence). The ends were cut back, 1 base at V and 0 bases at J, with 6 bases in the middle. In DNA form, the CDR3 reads TGTGCCAGCAGCTTAGAACAGATGAACACTGAAGCTTTCTTT. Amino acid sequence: CASSLEQMNTEAFF.

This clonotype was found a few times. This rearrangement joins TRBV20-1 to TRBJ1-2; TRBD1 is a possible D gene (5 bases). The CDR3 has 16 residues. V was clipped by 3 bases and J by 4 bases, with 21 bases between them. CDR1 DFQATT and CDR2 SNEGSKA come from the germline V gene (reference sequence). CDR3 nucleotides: TGCAGTGCTAGCGTGCAGGGCCCTGAAGTTGGCTATGGCTACACCTTC. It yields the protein CSASVQGPEVGYGYTF.

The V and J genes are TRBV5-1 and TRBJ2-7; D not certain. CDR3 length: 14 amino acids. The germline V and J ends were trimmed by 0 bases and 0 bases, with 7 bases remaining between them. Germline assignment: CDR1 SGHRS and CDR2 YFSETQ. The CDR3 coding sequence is TGCGCCAGCAGCTTGGGACACCTCTCCTACGAGCAGTACTTC. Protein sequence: CASSLGHLSYEQYF. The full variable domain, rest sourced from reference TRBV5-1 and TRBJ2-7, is KAGVTQTPRYLIKTRGQQVTLSCSPISGHRSVSWYQQTPGQGLQFLFEYFSETQRNKGNFPGRFSGRQFSNSRSEMNVSTLELGDSALYLCASSLGHLSYEQYFGPGTRLTVT.

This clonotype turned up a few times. The CDR3 nucleotides read TGTGCCAGCAGCTTGGACGCCAGGATGAACACTGAAGCTTTCTTT. Amino acids: CASSLDARMNTEAFF. This chain links TRBV5-8 with TRBJ1-1; unclear D gene. There are 15 residues in the CDR3. Trimming removed 0 bases at V and 0 bases at J, with 9 bases between. Germline CDR1 SGHTS, CDR2 YDEGEE.

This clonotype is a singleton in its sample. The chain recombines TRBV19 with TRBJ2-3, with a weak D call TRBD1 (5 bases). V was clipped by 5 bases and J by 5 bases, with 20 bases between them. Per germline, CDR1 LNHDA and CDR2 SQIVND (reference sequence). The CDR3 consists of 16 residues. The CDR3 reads CASSPYGGWGQDTQYF. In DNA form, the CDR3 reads TGTGCCAGTAGTCCCTACGGTGGGTGGGGCCAAGATACGCAGTATTTT.

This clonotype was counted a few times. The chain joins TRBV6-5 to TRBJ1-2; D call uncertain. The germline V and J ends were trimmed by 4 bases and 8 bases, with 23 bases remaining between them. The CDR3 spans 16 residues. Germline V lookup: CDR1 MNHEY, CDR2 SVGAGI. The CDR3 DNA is TGTGCCAGCAGTTCCCCTCGTAGCATAACCAACCGCGGCTACACCTTC. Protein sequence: CASSSPRSITNRGYTF.

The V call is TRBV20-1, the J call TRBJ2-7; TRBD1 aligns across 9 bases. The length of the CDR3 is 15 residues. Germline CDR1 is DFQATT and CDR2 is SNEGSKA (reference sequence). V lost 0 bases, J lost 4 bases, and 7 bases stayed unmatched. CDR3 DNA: TGCAGTGCTAGAGATCCGGGGACAGGGACGTACGAGCAGTACTTC. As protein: CSARDPGTGTYEQYF.

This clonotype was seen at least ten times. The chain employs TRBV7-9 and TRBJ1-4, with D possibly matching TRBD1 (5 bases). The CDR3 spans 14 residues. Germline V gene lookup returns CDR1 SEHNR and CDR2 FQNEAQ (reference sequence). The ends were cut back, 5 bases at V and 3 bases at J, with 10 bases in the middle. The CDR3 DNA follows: TGTGCCAGCAGCCGTTGGGGACCTAATGAAAAACTGTTTTTT. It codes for CASSRWGPNEKLFF.

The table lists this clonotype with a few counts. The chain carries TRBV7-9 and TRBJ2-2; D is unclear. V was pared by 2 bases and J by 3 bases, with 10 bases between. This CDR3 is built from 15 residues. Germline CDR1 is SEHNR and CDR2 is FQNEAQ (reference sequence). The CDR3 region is CASSLQVWDTGELFF. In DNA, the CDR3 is TGTGCCAGCAGCTTACAGGTCTGGGACACCGGGGAGCTGTTTTTT.

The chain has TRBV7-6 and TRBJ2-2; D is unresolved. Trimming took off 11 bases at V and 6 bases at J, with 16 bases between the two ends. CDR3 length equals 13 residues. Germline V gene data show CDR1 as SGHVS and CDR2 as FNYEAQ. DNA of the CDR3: TGTGCCTGGAGCGAACCGCCCGCCGGGGAGCTGTTTTTT. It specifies CAWSEPPAGELFF. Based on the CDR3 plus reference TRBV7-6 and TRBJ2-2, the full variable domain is GAGVSQSPRYKVTKRGQDVALRCDPISGHVSLYWYRQALGQGPEFLTYFNYEAQQDKSGLPNDRFSAERPEGSISTLTIQRTEQRDSAMYRCAWSEPPAGELFFGEGSRLTVL.

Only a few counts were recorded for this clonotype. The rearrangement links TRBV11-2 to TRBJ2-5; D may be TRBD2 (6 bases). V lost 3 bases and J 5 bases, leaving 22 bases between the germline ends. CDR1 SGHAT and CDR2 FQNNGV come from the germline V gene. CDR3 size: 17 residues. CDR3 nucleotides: TGTGCCAGCAGCTTGGGCTCAGTGGCACGGGGGTTGGAGACCCAGTACTTC. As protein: CASSLGSVARGLETQYF. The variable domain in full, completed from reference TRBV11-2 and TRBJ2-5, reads EAGVAQSPRYKIIEKRQSVAFWCNPISGHATLYWYQQILGQGPKLLIQFQNNGVVDDSQLPKDRFSAERLKGVDSTLKIQPAKLEDSAVYLCASSLGSVARGLETQYFGPGTRLLVL.

As DNA, the CDR3 is TGTGCCAGCAGCCCCAACAGAATACCCAATTCACCCCTCCACTTT. It translates to CASSPNRIPNSPLHF. The chain uses TRBV7-2 and TRBJ1-6; D call uncertain. CDR1 and CDR2 (germline): SGHTA, FQGNSA. This CDR3 has 15 amino acids. V lost 5 bases and J 7 bases, leaving 15 bases between the germline ends.

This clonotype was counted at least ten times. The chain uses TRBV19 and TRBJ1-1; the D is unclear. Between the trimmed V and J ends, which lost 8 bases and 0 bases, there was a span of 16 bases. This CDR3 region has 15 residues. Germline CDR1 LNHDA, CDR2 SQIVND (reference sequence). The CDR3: CASLLRHGMNTEAFF. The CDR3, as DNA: TGTGCCAGTCTTCTTCGACATGGGATGAACACTGAAGCTTTCTTT.

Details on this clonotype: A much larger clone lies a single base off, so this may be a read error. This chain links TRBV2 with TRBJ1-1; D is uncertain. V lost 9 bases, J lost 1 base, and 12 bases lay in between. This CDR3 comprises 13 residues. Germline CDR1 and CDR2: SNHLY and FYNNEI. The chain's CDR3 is CARNAQPNTEAFF. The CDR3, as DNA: TGTGCCAGAAATGCACAGCCGAACACTGAAGCTTTCTTT.

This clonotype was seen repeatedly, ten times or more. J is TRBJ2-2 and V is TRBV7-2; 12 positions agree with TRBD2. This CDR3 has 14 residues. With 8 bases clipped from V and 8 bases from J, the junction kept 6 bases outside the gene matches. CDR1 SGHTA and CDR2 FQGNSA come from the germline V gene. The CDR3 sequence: CASATSGRLGELFF. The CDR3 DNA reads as TGTGCCAGCGCCACTAGCGGGAGGTTAGGGGAGCTGTTTTTT.

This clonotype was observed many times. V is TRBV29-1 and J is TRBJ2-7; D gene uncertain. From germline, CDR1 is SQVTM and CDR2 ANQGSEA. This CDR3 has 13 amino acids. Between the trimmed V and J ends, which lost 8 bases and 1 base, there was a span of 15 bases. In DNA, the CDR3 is TGCAGCTTCCGGGCCAAGGCGTCCTACGAGCAGTACTTC. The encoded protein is CSFRAKASYEQYF.